Below are 10 T cell receptor beta chains sequenced from a single sample in a study of blood T cell repertoires in COVID-19. The protocol was immunoSEQ multiplex PCR, while the TCRdb copy is restricted to in-frame clones and leaves out a portion. The sample includes about 270,000 clones, approximately 90% of them seen just once. The sample taken for sequencing was PBMCs or T cells enriched from blood (not recorded which). The receptors come from a man in his forties or fifties who had been exposed to COVID-19.

This chain uses TRBV29-1 with TRBJ2-1; D is possibly TRBD2 (5 bases). Trimming removed 3 bases at V and 4 bases at J, with 13 bases between. The CDR3 is 14 residues long. The V gene's germline CDR1 is SQVTM and CDR2 ANQGSEA. Written as DNA, the CDR3 is TGCAGCGTTGACCCCGGGAAAGGATACAATGAGCAGTTCTTC. Its protein is CSVDPGKGYNEQFF.

The chain uses TRBV18 and TRBJ2-7; D gene uncertain. Trimming stripped 3 bases from V and 6 bases from J, with 9 bases between. Germline assignment: CDR1 KGHSH and CDR2 LQKENI. This CDR3 is built from 12 residues. CDR3 DNA sequence: TGTGCCAGCTCACCGAAACCGGGCGAGCAGTACTTC. It yields the protein CASSPKPGEQYF.

This clone was recorded only once. CDR3 protein: CASSDRDRGPDGYTF. Written as DNA, the CDR3 is TGTGCCAGCAGTGACCGGGACAGGGGTCCTGATGGCTACACCTTC. The chain joins TRBV27 to TRBJ1-2; 10 positions agree with TRBD1. J lost 6 bases, V lost 5 bases, and 9 bases had no gene match. Germline V CDR1 and CDR2: MNHEY, SMNVEV (reference sequence). This CDR3 spans 15 amino acids.

The V and J genes are TRBV27 and TRBJ2-3; D is possibly TRBD2 (5 bases). The CDR3 spans 14 residues. Germline loops: CDR1 MNHEY, CDR2 SMNVEV (reference sequence). V lost 3 bases to trimming and J lost 5 bases, with 12 bases between them. The DNA of the CDR3 is TGTGCCAGCAGTTTGAGAACGAGGGTAGATACGCAGTATTTT. Amino acid sequence: CASSLRTRVDTQYF.

With regard to this clone: The junction departs from germline at one end; a sequencing error may be responsible. The genes are TRBV7-7 and TRBJ2-1; maybe TRBD1 (5 bases). The germline V gene has CDR1 SSHAT and CDR2 FNYEAQ (reference sequence). The CDR3 sequence is 15 residues long. The DNA of the CDR3 is TGTGCTAGCAGCTTAGGGCAGGGTTCCTACAATGAGCAGTTCTTC. Translated, it gives CASSLGQGSYNEQFF.

The chain joins TRBV6-5 to TRBJ2-3; the match to TRBD1 covers 8 bases. Germline V gene data show CDR1 as MNHEY and CDR2 as SVGAGI. This CDR3 spans 14 amino acids. Unmatched junction bases numbered 6, after V lost 6 bases and J lost 4 bases. The CDR3, as DNA: TGTGCCAGCAGACGCTCAGGGGGCGCAGATACGCAGTATTTT. As protein: CASRRSGGADTQYF.

J is TRBJ1-2 and V is TRBV30, with D uncertain. Germline loops: CDR1 GTSNPN, CDR2 SVGIG (reference sequence). The CDR3 length is 16 residues. V dropped 0 bases and J dropped 4 bases, with 18 bases sitting between them. As DNA, the CDR3 is TGTGCCTGGAGTGTCTGGATAAGAACTATCACCTATGGCTACACCTTC. It encodes CAWSVWIRTITYGYTF.

This clone showed up just once. The J gene is TRBJ2-1, the V gene TRBV4-3; 11 positions agree with TRBD2. J lost 6 bases, V lost 0 bases, and 4 bases had no gene match. From germline, CDR1 is LGHNA and CDR2 YSLEER. The CDR3 is 16 residues long. The CDR3: CASSQDGTSGINEQFF. The CDR3 DNA sequence: TGCGCCAGCAGCCAAGACGGGACTAGCGGTATCAATGAGCAGTTCTTC.

Concerning this clone: One end of the junction fails to match germline, which may point to a read error. V and J are TRBV7-9 and TRBJ2-2; D might be TRBD2 (6 bases). Germline CDR1 and CDR2: SEHNR and FQNEAQ (reference sequence). The CDR3 contains 13 residues. CDR3 region: CASSLASTGELFF. CDR3 coding DNA: TGTGCCAGCAGCCTAGCGAGCACCGGGGAGCTGTTTTTT. The variable domain in full, with the rest retrieved from reference TRBV7-9 and TRBJ2-2, is DTGVSQNPRHKITKRGQNVTFRCDPISEHNRLYWYRQTLGQGPEFLTYFQNEAQLEKSRLLSDRFSAERPKGSFSTLEIQRTEQGDSAMYLCASSLASTGELFFGEGSRLTVL.

This chain joins TRBV27 and TRBJ1-1; D is unclear. The germline CDR1 and CDR2 sequences are MNHEY and SMNVEV (reference sequence). V lost 6 bases, J lost 0 bases, and 8 bases lay in between. The CDR3 consists of 13 residues. CDR3: CASSPSLNTEAFF. The CDR3 region has the DNA TGTGCCAGCAGCCCCTCCTTGAACACTGAAGCTTTCTTT.